A single T cell receptor (beta chain) is shown here with its context. Its antigen is not known. At the DNA level, this CDR3 is encoded by other sequences in the same sample as well. Assay: immunoSEQ multiplex PCR; the TCRdb copy retains only in-frame clones and omits some. The top ten clones hold over 0.12% of a sample with about 2,500,000 clones, roughly 92% of them seen once. The record originates from a study of shared clonotypes between healthy human individuals. Study information: The study enrolled a couple of women and three men aged 18 to 49. General study results and limits: Rarefaction showed sorted-subset sequencing was incomplete despite large depth.

Germline CDR1 and CDR2: SNHLY and FYNNEI. The CDR3 runs to 14 residues. Trimming took 3 bases from V and 2 from J, leaving 10 bases between them. This chain connects TRBV2 to TRBJ1-2, with D maybe TRBD1 (6 bases). The receptor was isolated from a man between 18 and 35 years old in good health. The sequencing sample was made of naive CD4+ T cells sorted from blood. Subset given: CD45RA+ positively selected. CDR3 nucleotide sequence: TGTGCCAGCAGTGATCGGGGGGCGAACTATGGCTACACCTTC. It is translated as CASSDRGANYGYTF.